The TCR beta chain described here comes from a study of blood T cell repertoires in COVID-19. Study details: COVID-19 samples, acute and convalescent, were from the United States, Italy and Spain. From T cells, B-cell-depleted T cells, or PBMCs came the material, which was cDNA or gDNA.

In the source study's methods: Amplifying reference gene primers gave estimates of nucleated cell counts. Only in-frame clones appear in the TCRdb table, and some are missing; sequencing was by immunoSEQ multiplex PCR. V and J calls and clone size are those listed in that table; D and trimming were worked out from the DNA. The profile shows about 190,000 clones, approximately 84% of them singletons. From germline, CDR1 is KGHDR and CDR2 SFDVKD. Losses at the gene ends were 1 base for V and 3 bases for J; bases not matched to a gene: 3. There are 15 residues in the CDR3. Participants spanned ages about 18 to 89 years and resided in roughly 22 US areas.

This chain links TRBV24-1 with TRBJ2-3; 7 bases map to TRBD2. The receptor was isolated from a woman aged 30 to 39 who had recovered from COVID-19. Sequences were obtained from PBMCs or T cells enriched from blood (not recorded which). CDR3 nucleotides: TGTGCCACCAGTGATTTCGGCGGGGGAACAGATACGCAGTATTTT. Its translation is CATSDFGGGTDTQYF.